One TCR beta chain is described in this entry. This clonotype was detected ten times or more. Its antigen is unknown. Base-call qualities are not available, and no considerably larger clone is one nucleotide away. The data are from a study of T-cell memory formation after mild COVID-19 (dated by TCRdb to the early 2020s). At the level of the whole study: TCR sequence clusters from the two donors were found to be largely donor specific. In two donors, T-cell clones that expanded and contracted after mild COVID-19 were followed by sequencing TCRalpha and TCRbeta repertoires longitudinally. The cohort comprised two young, previously healthy adult volunteers, one female and one male. General study outcomes and caveats: The detection of some responding clones in pre-infection memory suggests that pre-existing cross-reactive memory T cells joined the SARS-CoV-2 response. Contracting CD4+ clones appeared mostly in the CM and EM memory subsets, whereas CD8+ clones were enriched in EMRA. Only a couple of mild cases were covered in the study, and larger cohorts including severe cases with pre-infection samples were considered necessary. Clones that contracted from day 15 to 85 showed balanced CD4/CD8 phenotypes, whereas a second wave of clones that expanded from day 15 to 37 leaned towards CD4+. The second-wave clones that peaked on day 37 were not confirmed to be SARS-CoV-2 specific.

The sequencing machine was an Illumina NovaSeq 6000. TCRalpha and TCRbeta cDNA libraries were constructed by 5'RACE with constant-segment primers, with sample barcodes and unique molecular identifiers being introduced. RNA was extracted from every sample with Trizol reagent. Libraries were amplified in two PCR steps, with a second sample barcode and Illumina TruSeq adapters added in the second step. Sequencing of the libraries was done on an Illumina NovaSeq, producing 2 x 150 bp paired-end reads. Concerning the study's data processing: Demultiplexing of reads and collapsing into UMI-guided consensus sequences were performed with migec v1.2.7. Using mixcr v2.1.11, UMI consensuses were aligned to TRA and TRB V and J templates and then assembled into clonotypes. Expanded or contracted clonotypes were those called significant by both edgeR and NoisET, with noise models trained on biological replicates. edgeR calls used a false discovery rate-adjusted p below 0.01 and a log2 fold-change threshold of 1. As an exploratory analysis of dynamics, max-normalized trajectories of the 1000 most abundant clonotypes were examined by PCA with hierarchical clustering. Separately sequenced CD4+ and CD8+ repertoires were used to assign a CD4 or CD8 phenotype to each responding clone. The public reads were quality trimmed at Q25 with fastp and then assembled into clones with MiXCR by TCRdb, keeping productive beta chains. Every CDR3 protein is listed once, alongside the most common genes and DNA of its rows. The authors' filters were not applied to this entry. This sample comprises around 510,000 distinct CDR3 sequences, about a fifth of them detected only once. The ten largest clonotypes hold around 8.4% of the sample.

Ficoll-Paque density gradient centrifugation was used to isolate PBMCs. Looking up the germline V gene yields CDR1 LGHNA and CDR2 YSLEER. V has 0 bases trimmed and J has 4 bases trimmed; junction bases matching no gene number 3. The cysteine opens and the phenylalanine closes a CDR3 of 15 amino acids. Just CDR3 DNA is preserved here, 45 bases in frame from base 1. This clonotype originated in an adult woman who had mild COVID-19 (a few samples of this study predate the infection). The sample titles of this study are shuffled in the database, so cell type and time point are left out; the donor was told from shared clones. Source material: PBMCs or a T cell subset sorted from them (not recorded which). The rearrangement combines TRBV4-3 with TRBJ1-5, and 7 junctional nucleotides match TRBD1. For the CDR3, the sequence is CASSQETGNNQPQHF. The base sequence is TGCGCCAGCAGCCAAGAGACAGGGAATAATCAGCCCCAGCATTTT.